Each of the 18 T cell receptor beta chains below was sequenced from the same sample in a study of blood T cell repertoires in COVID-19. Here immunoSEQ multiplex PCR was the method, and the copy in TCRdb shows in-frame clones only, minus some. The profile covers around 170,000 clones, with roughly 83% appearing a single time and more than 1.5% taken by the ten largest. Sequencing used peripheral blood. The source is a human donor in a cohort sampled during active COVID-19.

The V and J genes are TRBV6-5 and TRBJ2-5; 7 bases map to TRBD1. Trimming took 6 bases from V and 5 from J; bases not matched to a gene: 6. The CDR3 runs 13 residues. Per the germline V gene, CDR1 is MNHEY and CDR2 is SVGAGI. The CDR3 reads CASRDDRDETQYF. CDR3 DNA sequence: TGTGCCAGCAGAGACGACAGGGACGAGACCCAGTACTTC.

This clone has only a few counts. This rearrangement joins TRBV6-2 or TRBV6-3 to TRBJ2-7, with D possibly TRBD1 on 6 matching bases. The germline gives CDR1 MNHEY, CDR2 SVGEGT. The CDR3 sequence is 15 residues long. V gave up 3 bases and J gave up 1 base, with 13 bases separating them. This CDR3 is CASSYTPDRSYEQYF. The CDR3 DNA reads TGTGCCAGCAGTTATACCCCGGACAGATCCTACGAGCAGTACTTC.

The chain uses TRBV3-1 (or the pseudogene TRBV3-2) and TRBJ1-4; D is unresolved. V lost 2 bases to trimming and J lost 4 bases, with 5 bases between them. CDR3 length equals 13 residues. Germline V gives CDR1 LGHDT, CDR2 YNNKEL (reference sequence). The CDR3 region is CASSQRGNEKLFF. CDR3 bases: TGTGCCAGCAGCCAACGGGGTAATGAAAAACTGTTTTTT.

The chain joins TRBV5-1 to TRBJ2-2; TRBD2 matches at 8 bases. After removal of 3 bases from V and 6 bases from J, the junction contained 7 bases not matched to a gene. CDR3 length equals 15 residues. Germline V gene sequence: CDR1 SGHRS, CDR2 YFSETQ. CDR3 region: CASSYSGGGPGELFF. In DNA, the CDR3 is TGCGCCAGCAGCTACTCCGGCGGGGGGCCCGGGGAGCTGTTTTTT. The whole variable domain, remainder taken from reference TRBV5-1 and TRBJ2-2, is KAGVTQTPRYLIKTRGQQVTLSCSPISGHRSVSWYQQTPGQGLQFLFEYFSETQRNKGNFPGRFSGRQFSNSRSEMNVSTLELGDSALYLCASSYSGGGPGELFFGEGSRLTVL.

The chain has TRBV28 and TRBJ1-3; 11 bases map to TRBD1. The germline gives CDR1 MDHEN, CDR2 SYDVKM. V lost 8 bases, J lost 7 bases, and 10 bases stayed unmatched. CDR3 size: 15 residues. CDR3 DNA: TGTGCCAGCGCAAATCACGGGACAGGGGGGAACACCATATATTTT. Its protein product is CASANHGTGGNTIYF.

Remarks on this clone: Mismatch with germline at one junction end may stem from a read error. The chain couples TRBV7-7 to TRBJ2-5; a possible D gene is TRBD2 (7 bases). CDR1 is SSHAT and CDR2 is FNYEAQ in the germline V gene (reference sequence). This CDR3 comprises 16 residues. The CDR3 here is CASSPGAGRGQETQYF. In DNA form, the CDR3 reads TGTGCTAGCAGCCCGGGGGCGGGGAGGGGGCAAGAGACCCAGTACTTC.

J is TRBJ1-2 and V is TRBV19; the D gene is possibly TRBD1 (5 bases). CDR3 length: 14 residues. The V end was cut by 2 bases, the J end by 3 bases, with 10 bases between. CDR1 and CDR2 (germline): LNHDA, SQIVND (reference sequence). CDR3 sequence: CASSIPTGDYGYTF. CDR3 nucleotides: TGTGCCAGTAGTATACCTACAGGAGACTATGGCTACACCTTC.

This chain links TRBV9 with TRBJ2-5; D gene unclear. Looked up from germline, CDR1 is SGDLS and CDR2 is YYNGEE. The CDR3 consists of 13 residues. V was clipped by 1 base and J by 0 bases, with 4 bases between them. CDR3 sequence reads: CASSVIDQETQYF. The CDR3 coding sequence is TGTGCCAGCAGCGTAATAGACCAAGAGACCCAGTACTTC.

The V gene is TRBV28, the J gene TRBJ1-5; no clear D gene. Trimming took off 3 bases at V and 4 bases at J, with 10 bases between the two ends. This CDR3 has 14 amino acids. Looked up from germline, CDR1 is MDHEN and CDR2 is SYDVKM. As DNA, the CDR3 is TGTGCCAGCAGTTTGCGGCAAGAAAATCAGCCCCAGCATTTT. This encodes CASSLRQENQPQHF.

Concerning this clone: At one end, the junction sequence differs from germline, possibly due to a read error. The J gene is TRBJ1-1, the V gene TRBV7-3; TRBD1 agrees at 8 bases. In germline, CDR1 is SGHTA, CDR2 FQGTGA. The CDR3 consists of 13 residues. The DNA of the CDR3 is TGTGCCAACAGCGGACAGGGGAACACTGAAGCTTTCTTT. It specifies CANSGQGNTEAFF. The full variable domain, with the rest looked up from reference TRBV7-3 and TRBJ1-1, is GAGVSQTPSNKVTEKGKYVELRCDPISGHTALYWYRQSLGQGPEFLIYFQGTGAADDSGLPNDRFFAVRPEGSVSTLKIQRTERGDSAVYLCANSGQGNTEAFFGQGTRLTVV.

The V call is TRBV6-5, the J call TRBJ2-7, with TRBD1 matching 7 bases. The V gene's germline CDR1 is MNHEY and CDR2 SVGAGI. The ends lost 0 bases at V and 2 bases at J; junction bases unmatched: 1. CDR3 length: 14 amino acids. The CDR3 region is CASSYSTGTYEQYF. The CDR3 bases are TGTGCCAGCAGTTACTCGACAGGGACCTACGAGCAGTACTTC.

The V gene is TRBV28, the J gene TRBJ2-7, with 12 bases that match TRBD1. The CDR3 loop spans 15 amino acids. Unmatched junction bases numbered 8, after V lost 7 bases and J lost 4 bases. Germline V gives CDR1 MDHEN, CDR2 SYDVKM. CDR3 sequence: CASTSAGQGAYEQYF. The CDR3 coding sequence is TGTGCCAGCACCTCCGCGGGACAGGGGGCATACGAGCAGTACTTC.

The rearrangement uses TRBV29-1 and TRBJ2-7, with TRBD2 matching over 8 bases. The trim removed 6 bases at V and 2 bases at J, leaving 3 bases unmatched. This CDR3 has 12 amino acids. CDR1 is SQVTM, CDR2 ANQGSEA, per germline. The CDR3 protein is CSVTSGTYEQYF. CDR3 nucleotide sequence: TGCAGCGTCACTAGCGGAACCTACGAGCAGTACTTC.

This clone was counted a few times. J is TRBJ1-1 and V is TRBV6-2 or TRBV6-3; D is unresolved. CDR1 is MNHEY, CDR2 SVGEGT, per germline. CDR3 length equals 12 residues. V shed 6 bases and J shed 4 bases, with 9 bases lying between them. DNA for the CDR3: TGTGCCAGCAGCCCGAGGGCCACTGAAGCTTTCTTT. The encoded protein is CASSPRATEAFF.

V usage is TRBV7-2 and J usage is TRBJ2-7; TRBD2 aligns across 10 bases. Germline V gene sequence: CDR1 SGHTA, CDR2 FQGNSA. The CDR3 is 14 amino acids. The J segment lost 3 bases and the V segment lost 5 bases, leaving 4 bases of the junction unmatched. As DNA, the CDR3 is TGTGCCAGCAGCCGGGGACTAGCGAACTACGAGCAGTACTTC. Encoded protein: CASSRGLANYEQYF.

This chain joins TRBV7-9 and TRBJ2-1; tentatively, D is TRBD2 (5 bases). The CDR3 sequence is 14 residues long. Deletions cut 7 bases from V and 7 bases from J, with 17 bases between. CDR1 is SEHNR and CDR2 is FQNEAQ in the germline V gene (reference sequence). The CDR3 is CASIAGRFGNEQFF. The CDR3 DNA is TGTGCCAGCATCGCGGGTCGTTTCGGAAATGAGCAGTTCTTC.

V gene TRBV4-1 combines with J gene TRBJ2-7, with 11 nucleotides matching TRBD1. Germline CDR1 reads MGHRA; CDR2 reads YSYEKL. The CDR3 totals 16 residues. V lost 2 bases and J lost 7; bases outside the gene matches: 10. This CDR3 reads CASSQSPGQGAGEQYF. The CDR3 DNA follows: TGCGCCAGCAGCCAATCCCCCGGACAGGGGGCGGGGGAGCAGTACTTC.

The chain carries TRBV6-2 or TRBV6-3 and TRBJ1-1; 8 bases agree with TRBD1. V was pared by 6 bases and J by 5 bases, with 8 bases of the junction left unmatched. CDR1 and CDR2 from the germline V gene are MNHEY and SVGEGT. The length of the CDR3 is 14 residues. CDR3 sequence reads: CASSQGQGRTEAFF. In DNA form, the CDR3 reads TGTGCCAGCAGCCAAGGACAGGGTAGGACTGAAGCTTTCTTT.